Here is one TCR beta chain with its context. Time point in this sample: pre-sensitization, week 0. The treatment here: therapeutic diphenylcyclopropenone sensitization with weekly scalp DPC. TCRdb recomputed calls from the RACE reads with MiXCR, one row per CDR3 protein. Among 270,000 or so distinct CDR3 sequences listed, around 7.7% were seen once. This entry comes from a study of human T cells and chemical hapten exposure. Study in general: DPC at 2% was the sensitizing agent, placed on approximately 2 cm by approximately 2 cm of upper inner arm skin.

The ends lost 5 bases at V and 2 bases at J; junction bases unmatched: 6. The CDR3 covers 15 residues. The source was whole blood, collected in connection with sensitization to the hapten diphenylcyclopropenone (DPC). The source of this sequence is a young man with alopecia areata. Some clones in this sample may be carry-over from other donors' samples. The chain links TRBV12-3 or TRBV12-4 to TRBJ2-1, with TRBD1 matching over 7 bases. CDR3 DNA sequence: TGTGCCAGCAGTCGGACAGGTCCTCCCTACAATGAGCAGTTCTTC. It codes for CASSRTGPPYNEQFF.